This T cell receptor (beta chain) was observed in a study of cytomegalovirus exposure and HLA in healthy donors. Across the study: Some 200 million T cells yielded some 120 million unique TCR beta sequences in earlier analysis.

CDR1 is GTSNPN and CDR2 is SVGIG in the germline V gene (reference sequence). This CDR3 has 12 amino acids. Use of 60 Vbeta and 13 Jbeta primers characterized the PCR. Only in-frame clones appear in the TCRdb table, and some are missing; sequencing was by immunoSEQ multiplex PCR. In the table there are roughly 200,000 clones, more than 75% of which are singletons. The TCR comes from a man aged 25 to 45 in good health and CMV-seronegative. The material sequenced was PBMCs. This chain links TRBV30 with TRBJ2-5, with 7 bases fitting TRBD2. The better agreement between TRBJ2-7 and the DNA end casts doubt on the J call. The DNA of the CDR3 is TGTGCATCGTCCAGCGGGAACTACGAGCAGTACTTC. Its protein product is CASSSGNYEQYF.